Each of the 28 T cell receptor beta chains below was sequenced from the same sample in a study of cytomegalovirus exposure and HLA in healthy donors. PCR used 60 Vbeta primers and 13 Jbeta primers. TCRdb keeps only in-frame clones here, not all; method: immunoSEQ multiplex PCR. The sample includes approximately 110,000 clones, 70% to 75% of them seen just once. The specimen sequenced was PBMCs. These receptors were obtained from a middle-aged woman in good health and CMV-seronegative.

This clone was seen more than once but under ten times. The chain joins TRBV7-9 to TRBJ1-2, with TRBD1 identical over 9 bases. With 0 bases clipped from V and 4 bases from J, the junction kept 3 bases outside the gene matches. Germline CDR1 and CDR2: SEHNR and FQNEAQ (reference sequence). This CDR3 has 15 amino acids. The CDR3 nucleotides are TGTGCCAGCAGCTTAGCGGGACAGGGAACCTATGGCTACACCTTC. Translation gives CASSLAGQGTYGYTF.

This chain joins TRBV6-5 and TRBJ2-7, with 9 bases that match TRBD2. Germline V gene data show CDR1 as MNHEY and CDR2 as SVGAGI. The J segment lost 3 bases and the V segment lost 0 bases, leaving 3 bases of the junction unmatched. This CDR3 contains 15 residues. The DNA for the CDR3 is TGTGCCAGCAGTTACTCGGCTAGCGGGGACTACGAGCAGTACTTC. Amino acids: CASSYSASGDYEQYF.

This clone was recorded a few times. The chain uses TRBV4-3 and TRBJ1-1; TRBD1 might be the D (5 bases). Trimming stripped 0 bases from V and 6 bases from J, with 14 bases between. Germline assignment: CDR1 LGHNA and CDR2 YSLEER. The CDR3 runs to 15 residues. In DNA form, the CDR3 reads TGCGCCAGCAGCCAAGACAGGCAGTGGGGCGCTGAAGCTTTCTTT. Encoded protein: CASSQDRQWGAEAFF.

The CDR3 DNA follows: TGTGCCAGCAGCCCTACGGGGGGACTCTTCTACGAGCAGTACTTC. It yields the protein CASSPTGGLFYEQYF. The chain combines TRBV7-2 with TRBJ2-7; 7 bases align to TRBD2. This CDR3 comprises 15 residues. Germline loops: CDR1 SGHTA, CDR2 FQGNSA. V was clipped by 5 bases and J by 3 bases; unmatched bases: 10. The full variable domain, completed using reference TRBV7-2 and TRBJ2-7, is GAGVSQSPSNKVTEKGKDVELRCDPISGHTALYWYRQSLGQGLEFLIYFQGNSAPDKSGLPSDRFSAERTGGSVSTLTIQRTQQEDSAVYLCASSPTGGLFYEQYFGPGTRLTVT.

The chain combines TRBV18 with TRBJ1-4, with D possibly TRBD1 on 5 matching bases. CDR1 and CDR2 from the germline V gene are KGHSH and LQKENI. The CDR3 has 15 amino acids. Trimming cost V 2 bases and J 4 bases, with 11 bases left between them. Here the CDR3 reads CASSPEDRLNEKLFF. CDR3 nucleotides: TGTGCCAGCTCACCAGAAGACAGACTTAATGAAAAACTGTTTTTT.

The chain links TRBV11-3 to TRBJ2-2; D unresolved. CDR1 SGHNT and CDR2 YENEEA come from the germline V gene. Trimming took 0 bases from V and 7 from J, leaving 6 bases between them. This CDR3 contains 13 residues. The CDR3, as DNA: TGTGCCAGCAGCTTAGATACGGGCGGGGAGCTGTTTTTT. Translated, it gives CASSLDTGGELFF.

The CDR3 sequence is CASSERAGGPTDTQYF. The CDR3 DNA sequence: TGTGCCAGCAGTGAAAGAGCGGGAGGGCCAACAGATACGCAGTATTTT. The chain is built from TRBV25-1 and TRBJ2-3; 10 bases map to TRBD2. CDR3 length: 16 amino acids. Germline CDR1 MGHDK, CDR2 SYGVNS. The V gene end was trimmed by 2 bases and the J gene end by 3 bases; junction bases not matched to a gene: 5.

The DNA for the CDR3 is TGTGCCAGTAGTATCGGGGGGGCCCCACCCCGAAATGAGCAGTTCTTC. Amino acids: CASSIGGAPPRNEQFF. The chain combines TRBV19 with TRBJ2-1; 8 bases line up with TRBD2. The CDR3 consists of 16 residues. Germline V CDR1 and CDR2: LNHDA, SQIVND (reference sequence). Trimming removed 3 bases from V and 7 bases from J; junction bases left unmatched: 11. Full variable domain (rest looked up from reference TRBV19 and TRBJ2-1): DGGITQSPKYLFRKEGQNVTLSCEQNLNHDAMYWYRQDPGQGLRLIYYSQIVNDFQKGDIAEGYSVSREKKESFPLTVTSAQKNPTAFYLCASSIGGAPPRNEQFFGPGTRLTVL.

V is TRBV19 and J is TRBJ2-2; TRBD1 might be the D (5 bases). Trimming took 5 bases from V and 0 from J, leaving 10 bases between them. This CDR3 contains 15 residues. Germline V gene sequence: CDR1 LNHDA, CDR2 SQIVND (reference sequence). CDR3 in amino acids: CASSFRRANTGELFF. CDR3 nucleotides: TGTGCCAGTAGTTTCCGCAGGGCGAACACCGGGGAGCTGTTTTTT.

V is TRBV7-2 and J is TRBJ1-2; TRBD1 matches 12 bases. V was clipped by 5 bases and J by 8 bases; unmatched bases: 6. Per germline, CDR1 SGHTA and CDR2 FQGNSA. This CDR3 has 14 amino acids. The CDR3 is CASSLVGTGGGYTF. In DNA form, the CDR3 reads TGTGCCAGCAGCCTCGTCGGGACAGGGGGCGGCTACACCTTC.

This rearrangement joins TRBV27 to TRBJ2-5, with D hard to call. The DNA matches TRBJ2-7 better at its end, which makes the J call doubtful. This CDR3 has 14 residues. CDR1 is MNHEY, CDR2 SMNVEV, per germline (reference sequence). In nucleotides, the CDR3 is TGTGCCAGCAGTTTCGGCCAGGTCCCCTACGAGCAGTACTTC. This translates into CASSFGQVPYEQYF.

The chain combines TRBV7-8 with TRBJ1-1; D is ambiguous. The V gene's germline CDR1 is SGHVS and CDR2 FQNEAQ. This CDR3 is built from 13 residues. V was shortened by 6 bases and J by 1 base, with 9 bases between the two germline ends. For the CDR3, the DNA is TGTGCCAGCAGTAGTCAGGAGAACACTGAAGCTTTCTTT. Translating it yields CASSSQENTEAFF.

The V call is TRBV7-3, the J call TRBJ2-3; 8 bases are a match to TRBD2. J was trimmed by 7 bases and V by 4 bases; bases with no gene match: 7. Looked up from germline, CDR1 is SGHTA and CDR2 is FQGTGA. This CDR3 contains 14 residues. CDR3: CASSSGGASHTQYF. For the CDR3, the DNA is TGTGCCAGCAGCTCCGGGGGGGCCTCCCATACGCAGTATTTT.

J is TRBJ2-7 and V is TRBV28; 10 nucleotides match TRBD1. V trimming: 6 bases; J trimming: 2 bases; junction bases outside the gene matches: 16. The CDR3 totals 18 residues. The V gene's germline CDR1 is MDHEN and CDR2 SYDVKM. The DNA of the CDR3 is TGTGCCAGCAGCGCCTTCTACCGACAGGGGGCCAGGGCCTACGAGCAGTACTTC. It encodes CASSAFYRQGARAYEQYF.

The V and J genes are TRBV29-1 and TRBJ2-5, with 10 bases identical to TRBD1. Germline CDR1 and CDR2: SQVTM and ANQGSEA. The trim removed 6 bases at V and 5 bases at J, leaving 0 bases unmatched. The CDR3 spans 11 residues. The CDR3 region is CSVGQGETQYF. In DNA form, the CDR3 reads TGCAGCGTGGGACAGGGGGAGACCCAGTACTTC. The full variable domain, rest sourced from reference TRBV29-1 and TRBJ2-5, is SAVISQKPSRDICQRGTSLTIQCQVDSQVTMMFWYRQQPGQSLTLIATANQGSEATYESGFVIDKFPISRPNLTFSTLTVSNMSPEDSSIYLCSVGQGETQYFGPGTRLLVL.

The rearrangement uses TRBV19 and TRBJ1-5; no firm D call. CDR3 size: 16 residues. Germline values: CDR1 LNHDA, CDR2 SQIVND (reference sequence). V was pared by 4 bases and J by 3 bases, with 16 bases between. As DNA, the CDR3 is TGTGCCAGTAGTACCGACGGCCCCAGGATCAATCAGCCCCAGCATTTT. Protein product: CASSTDGPRINQPQHF.

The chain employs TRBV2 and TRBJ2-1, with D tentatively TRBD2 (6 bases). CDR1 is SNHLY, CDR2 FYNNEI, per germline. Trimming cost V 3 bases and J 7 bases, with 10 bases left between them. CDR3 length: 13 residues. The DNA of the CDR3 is TGTGCCAGCAGTGATGATCTAGCGAATGAGCAGTTCTTC. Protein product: CASSDDLANEQFF.

This chain's CDR3 is CASSVSWVSPGGYTF. In nucleotides, the CDR3 is TGTGCCAGCAGCGTATCGTGGGTATCACCGGGTGGCTACACCTTC. The V and J genes are TRBV9 and TRBJ1-2; D remains ambiguous. CDR3 size: 15 residues. CDR1 and CDR2 from the germline V gene are SGDLS and YYNGEE. V was pared by 1 base and J by 7 bases, with 17 bases between. Full variable domain (rest looked up from reference TRBV9 and TRBJ1-2): DSGVTQTPKHLITATGQRVTLRCSPRSGDLSVYWYQQSLDQGLQFLIQYYNGEERAKGNILERFSAQQFPDLHSELNLSSLELGDSALYFCASSVSWVSPGGYTFGSGTRLTVV.

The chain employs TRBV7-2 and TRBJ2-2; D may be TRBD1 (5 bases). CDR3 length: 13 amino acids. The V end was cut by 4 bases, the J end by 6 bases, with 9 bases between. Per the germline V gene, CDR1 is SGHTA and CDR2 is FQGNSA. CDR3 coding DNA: TGTGCCAGCAGCTGGGGCAGGTCCGGGGAGCTGTTTTTT. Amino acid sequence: CASSWGRSGELFF.

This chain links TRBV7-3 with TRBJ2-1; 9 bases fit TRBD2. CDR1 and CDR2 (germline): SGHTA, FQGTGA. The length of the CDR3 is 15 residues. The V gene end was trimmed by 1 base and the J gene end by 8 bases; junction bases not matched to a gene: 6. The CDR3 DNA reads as TGTGCCAGCAGCTTAAACCCTAGCGGGACCGATGAGCAGTTCTTC. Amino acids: CASSLNPSGTDEQFF. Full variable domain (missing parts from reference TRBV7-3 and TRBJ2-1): GAGVSQTPSNKVTEKGKYVELRCDPISGHTALYWYRQSLGQGPEFLIYFQGTGAADDSGLPNDRFFAVRPEGSVSTLKIQRTERGDSAVYLCASSLNPSGTDEQFFGPGTRLTVL.

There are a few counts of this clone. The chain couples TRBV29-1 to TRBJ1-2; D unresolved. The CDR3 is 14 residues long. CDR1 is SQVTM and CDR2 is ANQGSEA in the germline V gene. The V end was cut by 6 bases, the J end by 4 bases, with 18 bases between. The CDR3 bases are TGCAGCGTCCTTACCGACCCGGGAGGCTATGGCTACACCTTC. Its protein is CSVLTDPGGYGYTF.

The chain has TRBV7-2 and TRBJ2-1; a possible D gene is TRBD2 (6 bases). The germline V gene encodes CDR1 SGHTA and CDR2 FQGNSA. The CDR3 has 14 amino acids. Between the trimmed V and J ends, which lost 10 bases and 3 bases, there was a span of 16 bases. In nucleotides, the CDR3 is TGTGCCACCCATTCGACCGGGGGCTACAATGAGCAGTTCTTC. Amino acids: CATHSTGGYNEQFF.

CDR3 nucleotides: TGCAGCGTTGAAGACCCCCCAGGGGGTAAGACCCAGTACTTC. Translated: CSVEDPPGGKTQYF. V is TRBV29-1 and J is TRBJ2-5; 7 bases agree with TRBD1. The V segment lost 0 bases and the J segment 6 bases; nucleotides outside the gene matches: 7. CDR1 and CDR2 from the germline V gene are SQVTM and ANQGSEA. This CDR3 spans 14 amino acids.

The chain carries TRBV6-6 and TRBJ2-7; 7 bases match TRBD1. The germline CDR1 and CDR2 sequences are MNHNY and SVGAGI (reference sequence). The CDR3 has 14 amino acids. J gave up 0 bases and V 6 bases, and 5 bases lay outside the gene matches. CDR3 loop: CASRTGHISYEQYF. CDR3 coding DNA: TGTGCCAGCAGGACAGGGCATATCTCCTACGAGCAGTACTTC.

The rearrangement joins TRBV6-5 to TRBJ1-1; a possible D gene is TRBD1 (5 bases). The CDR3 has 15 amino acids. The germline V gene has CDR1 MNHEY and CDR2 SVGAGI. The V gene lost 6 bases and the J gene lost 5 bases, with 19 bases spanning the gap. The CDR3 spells CASSRGRGGRTEAFF. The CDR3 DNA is TGTGCCAGCAGCCGGGGTAGGGGAGGGCGGACTGAAGCTTTCTTT.

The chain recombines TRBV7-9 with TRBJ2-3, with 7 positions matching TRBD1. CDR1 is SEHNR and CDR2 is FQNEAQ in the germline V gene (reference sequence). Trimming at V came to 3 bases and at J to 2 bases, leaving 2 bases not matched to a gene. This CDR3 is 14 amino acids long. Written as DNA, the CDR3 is TGTGCCAGCAGCTTGGGACAGCTCACAGATACGCAGTATTTT. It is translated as CASSLGQLTDTQYF.

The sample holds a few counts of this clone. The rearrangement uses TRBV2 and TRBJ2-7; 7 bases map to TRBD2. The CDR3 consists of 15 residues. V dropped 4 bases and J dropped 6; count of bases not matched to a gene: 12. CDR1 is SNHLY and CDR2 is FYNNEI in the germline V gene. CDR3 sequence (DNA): TGTGCCAGCAGTGCTCAACGGGGGGACCCCTTCGAGCAGTACTTC. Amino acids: CASSAQRGDPFEQYF.

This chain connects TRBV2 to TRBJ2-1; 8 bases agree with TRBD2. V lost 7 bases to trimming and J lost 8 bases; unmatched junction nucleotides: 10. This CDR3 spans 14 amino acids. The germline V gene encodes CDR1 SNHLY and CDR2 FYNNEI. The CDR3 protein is CASTQREISYEQFF. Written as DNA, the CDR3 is TGTGCCAGCACTCAGCGGGAGATAAGCTATGAGCAGTTCTTC.